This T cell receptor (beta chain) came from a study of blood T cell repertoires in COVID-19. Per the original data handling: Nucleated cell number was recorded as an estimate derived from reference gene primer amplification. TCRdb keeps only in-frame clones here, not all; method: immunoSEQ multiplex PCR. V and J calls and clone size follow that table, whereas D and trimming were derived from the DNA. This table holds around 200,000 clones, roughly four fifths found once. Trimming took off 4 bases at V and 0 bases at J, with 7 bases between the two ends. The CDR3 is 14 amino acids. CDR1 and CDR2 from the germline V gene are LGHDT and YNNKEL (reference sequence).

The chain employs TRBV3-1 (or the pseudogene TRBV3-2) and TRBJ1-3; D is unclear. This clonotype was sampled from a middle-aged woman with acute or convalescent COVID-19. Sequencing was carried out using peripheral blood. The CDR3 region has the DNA TGTGCCAGCAGCCCGGGTAGCTCTGGAAACACCATATATTTT. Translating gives CASSPGSSGNTIYF.